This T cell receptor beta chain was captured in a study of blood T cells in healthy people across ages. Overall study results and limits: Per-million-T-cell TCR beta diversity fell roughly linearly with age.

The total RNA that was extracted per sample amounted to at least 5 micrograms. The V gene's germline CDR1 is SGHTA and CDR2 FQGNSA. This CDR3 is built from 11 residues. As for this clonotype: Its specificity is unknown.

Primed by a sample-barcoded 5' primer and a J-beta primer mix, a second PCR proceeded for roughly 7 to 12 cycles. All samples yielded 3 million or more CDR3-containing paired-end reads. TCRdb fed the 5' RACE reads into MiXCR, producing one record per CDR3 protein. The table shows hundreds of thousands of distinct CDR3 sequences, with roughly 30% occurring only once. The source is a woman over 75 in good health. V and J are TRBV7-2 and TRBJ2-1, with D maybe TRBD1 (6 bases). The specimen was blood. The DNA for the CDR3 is TGTGCTACCGGACAGAACAATGAGCAGTTCTTC. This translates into CATGQNNEQFF.